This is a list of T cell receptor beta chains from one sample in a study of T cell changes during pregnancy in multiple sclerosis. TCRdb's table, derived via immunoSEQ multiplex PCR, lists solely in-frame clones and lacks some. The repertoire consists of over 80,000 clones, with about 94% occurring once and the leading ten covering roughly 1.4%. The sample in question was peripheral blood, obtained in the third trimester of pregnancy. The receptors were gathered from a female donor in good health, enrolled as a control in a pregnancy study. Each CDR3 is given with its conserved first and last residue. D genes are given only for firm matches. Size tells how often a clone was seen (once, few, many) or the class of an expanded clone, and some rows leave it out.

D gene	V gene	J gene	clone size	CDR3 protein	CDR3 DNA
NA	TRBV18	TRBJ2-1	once	CASSSRAELVLGFF	TGTGCCAGCTCATCACGAGCTGAACTAGTCCTAGGGTTCTTC
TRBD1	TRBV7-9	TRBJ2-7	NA	CASSSRAGGGEQYF	TGTGCCAGCAGCTCGCGGGCAGGGGGTGGCGAGCAGTACTTC
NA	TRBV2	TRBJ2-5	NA	CASSGNRDGQTQYF	TGTGCCAGCAGTGGGAACAGGGACGGACAGACCCAGTACTTC
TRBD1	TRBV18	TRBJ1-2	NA	CASSHDREVGYTF	TGTGCCAGCTCCCACGACAGGGAGGTGGGCTACACCTTC
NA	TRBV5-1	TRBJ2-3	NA	CASSPADLMGDTQYF	TGCGCCAGCAGCCCTGCGGATCTTATGGGAGATACGCAGTATTTT
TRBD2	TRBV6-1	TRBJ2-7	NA	CASSEFRLAGYEQYF	TGTGCCAGCAGTGAATTTCGACTAGCGGGTTACGAGCAGTACTTC
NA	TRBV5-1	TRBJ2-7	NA	CASREQGSSYEQYF	TGCGCCAGCAGGGAACAGGGAAGCTCCTACGAGCAGTACTTC
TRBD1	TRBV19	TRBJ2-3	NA	CASSINRGQDTQYF	TGTGCCAGTAGTATAAACAGGGGGCAGGATACGCAGTATTTT
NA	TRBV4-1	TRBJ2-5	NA	CASSQVVPETQYF	TGCGCCAGCAGCCAAGTAGTCCCAGAGACCCAGTACTTC
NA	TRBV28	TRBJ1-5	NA	CASSPDIGEGDQPQHF	TGTGCCAGCAGTCCTGACATAGGGGAAGGGGATCAGCCCCAGCATTTT
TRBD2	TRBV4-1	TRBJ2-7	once	CASSQEPGLARNDDEQYF	TGCGCCAGCAGCCAGGAACCGGGACTAGCGAGAAACGACGACGAGCAGTACTTC
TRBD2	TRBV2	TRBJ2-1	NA	CASSVREGRTEQFF	TGTGCCAGCAGTGTGCGGGAGGGCCGTACTGAGCAGTTCTTC
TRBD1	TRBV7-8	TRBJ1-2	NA	CASRAIRGLDYGYTF	TGTGCCAGCAGGGCTATCAGGGGGCTCGACTATGGCTACACCTTC
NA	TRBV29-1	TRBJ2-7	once	CSASTGVYEQYF	TGCAGCGCCTCAACCGGGGTCTACGAGCAGTACTTC
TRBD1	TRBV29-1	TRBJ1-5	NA	CSVDTGANQPQHF	TGCAGCGTTGATACAGGGGCCAATCAGCCCCAGCATTTT
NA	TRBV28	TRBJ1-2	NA	CASTPGGNYGYTF	TGTGCCAGCACCCCGGGTGGAAACTATGGCTACACCTTC
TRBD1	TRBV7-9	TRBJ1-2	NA	CASSRQQGSYGYTF	TGTGCCAGCAGTCGGCAACAGGGGTCATATGGCTACACCTTC
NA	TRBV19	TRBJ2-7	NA	CASSIAFGGVYEQYF	TGTGCCAGTAGTATAGCCTTTGGAGGGGTGTACGAGCAGTACTTC
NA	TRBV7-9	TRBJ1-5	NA	CASSSPEGVIGQPQHF	TGTGCCAGCAGCTCACCTGAGGGGGTTATAGGCCAGCCCCAGCATTTT
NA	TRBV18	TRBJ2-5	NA	CASSPQGQETQYF	TGTGCCAGCTCACCTCAGGGCCAAGAGACCCAGTACTTC
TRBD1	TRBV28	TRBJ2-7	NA	CASSSGQGDEQYF	TGTGCCAGCAGTTCGGGACAGGGCGACGAGCAGTACTTC
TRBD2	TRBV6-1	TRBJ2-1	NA	CASTEVSGRSSEQFF	TGTGCCAGCACGGAAGTGAGCGGGAGATCAAGTGAGCAGTTCTTC
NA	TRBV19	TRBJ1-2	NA	CASSMSSANYGYTF	TGTGCCAGTAGTATGAGTTCGGCTAACTATGGCTACACCTTC
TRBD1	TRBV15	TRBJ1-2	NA	CATSRENTGGYGYTF	TGTGCCACCAGCAGAGAAAATACAGGGGGCTATGGCTACACCTTC
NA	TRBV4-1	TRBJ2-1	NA	CASSQVTSSYNEQFF	TGCGCCAGCAGCCAAGTAACTAGCTCCTACAATGAGCAGTTCTTC
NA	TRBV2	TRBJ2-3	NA	CASSPERGPTDTQYF	TGTGCCAGCAGCCCAGAGAGAGGGCCCACAGATACGCAGTATTTT
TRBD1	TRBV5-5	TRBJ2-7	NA	CASSLVGTGSYEQYF	TGTGCCAGCAGCTTGGTCGGGACAGGCTCCTACGAGCAGTACTTC
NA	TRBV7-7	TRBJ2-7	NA	CASSPGQIYEQYF	TGTGCCAGCAGCCCTGGACAGATCTACGAGCAGTACTTC
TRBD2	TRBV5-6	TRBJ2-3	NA	CASSSSGRVDTQYF	TGTGCCAGCAGCTCTAGCGGGAGGGTTGATACGCAGTATTTT
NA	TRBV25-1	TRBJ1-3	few	CASSPGGSGNTIYF	TGTGCCAGCTCCCCCGGGGGCTCTGGAAACACCATATATTTT
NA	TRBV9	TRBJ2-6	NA	CASSVLGQPSGANVLTF	TGTGCCAGCAGCGTCCTAGGACAGCCCTCTGGGGCCAACGTCCTGACTTTC
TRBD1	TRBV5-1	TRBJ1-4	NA	CASSLGTGTGHEKLFF	TGCGCCAGCAGCTTGGGGACCGGGACAGGGCATGAAAAACTGTTTTTT
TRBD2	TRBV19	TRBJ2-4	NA	CASSIAGAPNIQYF	TGTGCCAGTAGTATTGCGGGAGCCCCAAACATTCAGTACTTC
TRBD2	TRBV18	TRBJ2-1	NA	CASSPGTSGGNEQFF	TGTGCCAGCTCACCCGGGACTAGCGGGGGCAATGAGCAGTTCTTC
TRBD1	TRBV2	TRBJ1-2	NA	CASRLFRDRDGYGYTF	TGTGCCAGCAGACTCTTCCGGGACAGGGATGGCTATGGCTACACCTTC
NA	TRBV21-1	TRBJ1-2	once	CASSKEGDRVKGYTF	TGTGCCAGCAGCAAAGAAGGGGACAGGGTAAAGGGCTACACCTTC
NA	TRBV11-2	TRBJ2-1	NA	CASSPSGFF	TGTGCCAGCAGCCCCTCGGGGTTCTTC
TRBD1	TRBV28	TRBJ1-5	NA	CASRKNDRGVQPQHF	TGTGCCAGCAGGAAAAATGACAGGGGAGTGCAACCCCAGCATTTT
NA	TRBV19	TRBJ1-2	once	CASSMVQTYGYTF	TGTGCCAGTAGTATGGTACAGACCTATGGCTACACCTTC
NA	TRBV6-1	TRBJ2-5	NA	CASSEVWDNRETQYF	TGTGCCAGCAGTGAGGTTTGGGACAATAGGGAGACCCAGTACTTC
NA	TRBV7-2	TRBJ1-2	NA	CASSLRGREDYGYTF	TGTGCCAGCAGCTTAAGGGGCAGGGAGGACTATGGCTACACCTTC
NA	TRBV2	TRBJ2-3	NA	CASNEGGSTDTQYF	TGTGCCAGCAATGAGGGAGGTAGCACAGATACGCAGTATTTT
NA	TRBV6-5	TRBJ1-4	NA	CATKGWGDEKLFF	TGTGCCACAAAAGGGTGGGGGGATGAAAAACTGTTTTTT
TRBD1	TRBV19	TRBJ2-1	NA	CASAPLTGTYNEQFF	TGTGCCAGCGCCCCCCTGACAGGGACCTACAATGAGCAGTTCTTC
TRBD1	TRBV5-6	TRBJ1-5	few	CASSLQGGQPQHF	TGTGCCAGCAGCTTACAGGGGGGTCAGCCCCAGCATTTT
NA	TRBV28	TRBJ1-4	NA	CASQNEKLFF	TGTGCCAGCCAAAATGAAAAACTGTTTTTT
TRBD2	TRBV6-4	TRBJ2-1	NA	CASGAGSGRAGNEQFF	TGTGCCAGTGGGGCGGGTAGCGGGAGGGCTGGGAATGAGCAGTTCTTC
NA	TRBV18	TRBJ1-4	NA	CASSLQGVEGEKLFF	TGTGCCAGCTCACTCCAAGGGGTGGAGGGTGAAAAACTGTTTTTT
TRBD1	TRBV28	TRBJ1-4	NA	CASSLFRGRAVEKLFF	TGTGCCAGCAGTTTATTTAGGGGGCGCGCGGTTGAAAAACTGTTTTTT
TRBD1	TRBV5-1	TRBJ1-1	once	CASSGGQGNTEAFF	TGCGCCAGCAGCGGGGGACAGGGGAACACTGAAGCTTTCTTT
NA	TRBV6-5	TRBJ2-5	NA	CASSYGGEETQYF	TGTGCCAGCAGTTACGGCGGAGAAGAGACCCAGTACTTC